This T cell receptor beta chain was retrieved from a study of blood T cell repertoires in COVID-19 (dated by TCRdb to the early 2020s). The study in broad terms: Collaborator samples came from the United States, Italy and Spain and covered acute and convalescent phases of COVID-19. The prospective study material was composed of cDNA or gDNA derived from T cells, B-cell-depleted T cells, or PBMCs. Subjects who had been exposed to COVID-19, were actively infected with it, or had recovered from it provided the deeply sampled blood TCRbeta repertoires that made up the dataset. A freely available public database, intended as a resource for researchers studying the immune response to SARS-CoV-2, is where the repertoires were released. The samples were drawn from the first 160 participants of the ongoing ImmuneRACE study and from over a thousand subjects provided by 6 global collaborators. A de-identified subject ID, COVID-19 status, age in years and sex were almost always included in the sample metadata. HLA class I and class II types, where available, came from metadata supplied by the sample provider rather than from assay-based typing.

TCRbeta CDR3 regions were amplified from genomic DNA by means of the immunoSEQ Assay, a bias-controlled multiplex PCR. Per the original workflow: The number of nucleated cells in each sample was estimated from the amplification of reference gene primers within the assay. Sequence reads were collapsed and filtered to measure the absolute abundance of every unique TCRbeta CDR3 rearrangement. For each sample, productive Simpson clonality was calculated as the square root of Simpson's diversity index over productive rearrangements. TCRdb obtained this table from immuneACCESS and retained in-frame rearrangements with V and J assigned. These tables miss some clones; where compared with another copy, unresolved V genes account for less than half of the shortfall, and the remainder is unexplained. The D gene and trimming were derived from the DNA, and the V and J assignments and clone size from that table. For this sample the table gives roughly 43,000 clones, of which roughly 84% were detected only once. Of the sample, around 4.4% is held by the ten largest clones.

Beyond this particular receptor, the publication reports: How much clinical and demographic metadata was included differed by source and by participant, and the metadata was provided uncurated.

A remark on this clone: Its target antigen remains unknown. Base qualities are missing; no much larger clone stands one base away.

V is trimmed back by 5 bases and J by 4 bases, and the junction contains 8 bases that no gene match accounts for. CDR1 and CDR2, looked up from the germline V gene (reference sequence), are LNHDA and SQIVND. Measured from the cysteine to the phenylalanine, the CDR3 is 16 residues long. Only the CDR3 region is kept as DNA, spanning 48 bases read in frame from base 1. Whole blood was collected in K2EDTA tubes by collaborating institutions according to the institutions' own protocols. For TCRbeta analysis, collaborators shipped samples in one of three forms: frozen whole blood, isolated PBMCs, or DNA extracted from either of those sample types.

The chain links TRBV19 with TRBJ1-6; 7 bases in between match TRBD1. The sequence came from a woman aged 70 to 79 with acute or convalescent COVID-19. Sequencing was performed on peripheral blood. The CDR3 protein sequence reads: CASSPRGTAYNSPLHF. The bases read TGTGCCAGTAGTCCTCGAGGGACAGCTTATAATTCACCCCTCCACTTT.